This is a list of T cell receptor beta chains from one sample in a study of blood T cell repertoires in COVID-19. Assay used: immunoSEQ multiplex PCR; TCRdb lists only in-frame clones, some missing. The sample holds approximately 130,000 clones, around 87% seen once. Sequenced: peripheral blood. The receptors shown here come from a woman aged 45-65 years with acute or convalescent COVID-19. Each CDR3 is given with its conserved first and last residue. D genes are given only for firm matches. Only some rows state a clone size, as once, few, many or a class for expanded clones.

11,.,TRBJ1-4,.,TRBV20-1,CSASLGEKLFF,TGCAGTGCTAGTCTCGGTGAAAAACTGTTTTTT
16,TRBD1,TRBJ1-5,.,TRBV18,CASSGTGARANQPQHF,TGTGCCAGCTCAGGGACAGGGGCCAGGGCCAATCAGCCCCAGCATTTT
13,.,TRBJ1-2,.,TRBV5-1,CASSRLANYGYTF,TGCGCCAGCAGCAGACTAGCTAACTATGGCTACACCTTC
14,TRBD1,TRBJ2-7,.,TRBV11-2,CASSLDGTAYEQYF,TGTGCCAGCAGCTTAGATGGGACAGCCTACGAGCAGTACTTC
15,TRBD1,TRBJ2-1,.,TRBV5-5,CASRSRQGLGNEQFF,TGTGCCAGCAGATCTCGACAGGGTCTAGGGAATGAGCAGTTCTTC
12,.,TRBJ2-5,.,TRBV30,CAWSDRLETQYF,TGTGCCTGGTCGGACAGATTGGAGACCCAGTACTTC
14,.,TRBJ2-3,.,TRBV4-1,CASSQDLRTDTQYF,TGCGCCAGCAGCCAAGATCTCAGAACAGATACGCAGTATTTT
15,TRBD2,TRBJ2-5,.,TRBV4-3,CASSTHLGGEVTQYF,TGCGCCAGCAGCACCCATTTGGGGGGGGAGGTGACCCAGTACTTC
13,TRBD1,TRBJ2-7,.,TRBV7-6,CASSLQTGGEQYF,TGTGCCAGCAGCTTGCAGACAGGGGGTGAGCAGTACTTC
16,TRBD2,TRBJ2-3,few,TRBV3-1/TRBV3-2,CASSQSPGLGTDTQYF,TGTGCCAGCAGCCAGTCACCGGGACTAGGCACAGATACGCAGTATTTT
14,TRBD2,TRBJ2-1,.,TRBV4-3,CASSQQRGYNEQFF,TGCGCCAGCAGCCAGCAGCGGGGATACAATGAGCAGTTCTTC
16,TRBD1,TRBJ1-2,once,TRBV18,CASSPNHQDRGMGYTF,TGTGCCAGCTCACCTAATCACCAAGACAGGGGAATGGGCTACACCTTC
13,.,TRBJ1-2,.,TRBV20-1,CSASTGGPWGYTF,TGCAGTGCTAGTACTGGGGGCCCCTGGGGCTACACCTTC
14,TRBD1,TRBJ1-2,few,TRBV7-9,CASSMGQGNYGYTF,TGTGCCAGCAGCATGGGACAGGGAAACTATGGCTACACCTTC
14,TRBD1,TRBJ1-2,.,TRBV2,CASSRQGTGYGYTF,TGTGCCAGCAGCCGACAGGGGACGGGCTATGGCTACACCTTC
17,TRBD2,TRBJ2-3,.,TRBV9,CASSVGRGGLLNNTQYF,TGTGCCAGCAGCGTAGGGCGGGGGGGCCTCCTTAACAATACGCAGTATTTT
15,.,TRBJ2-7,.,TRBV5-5,CASSGSTGSSYEQYF,TGTGCCAGCAGCGGATCGACAGGAAGCTCCTACGAGCAGTACTTC
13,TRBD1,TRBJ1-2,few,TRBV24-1,CATSPEGARGYTF,TGTGCCACCAGCCCGGAGGGGGCGCGGGGCTACACCTTC
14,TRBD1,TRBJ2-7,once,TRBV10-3,CAISDPGTGAEQYF,TGTGCCATCAGTGACCCCGGGACAGGTGCCGAGCAGTACTTC
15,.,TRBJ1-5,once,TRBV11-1,CASSFSRGIDQPQHF,TGTGCCAGCAGCTTCTCCCGGGGAATAGATCAGCCCCAGCATTTT
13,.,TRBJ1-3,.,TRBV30,CAWRGGGGNTIYF,TGTGCCTGGAGAGGTGGGGGCGGAAACACCATATATTTT
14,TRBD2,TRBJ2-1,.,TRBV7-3,CASSLQAGVNEQFF,TGTGCCAGCAGCCTCCAGGCGGGAGTTAATGAGCAGTTCTTC
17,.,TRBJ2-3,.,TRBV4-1,CASSFNPLTEDTDTQYF,TGCGCCAGCAGCTTTAACCCCCTGACAGAGGACACAGATACGCAGTATTTT
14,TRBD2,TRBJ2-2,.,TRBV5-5,CASSLGLASGELFF,TGTGCCAGCAGCTTAGGACTAGCGTCCGGGGAGCTGTTTTTT
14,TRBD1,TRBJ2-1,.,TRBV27,CARLPGQGRHEQFF,TGTGCCAGACTTCCGGGACAGGGCCGCCATGAGCAGTTCTTC
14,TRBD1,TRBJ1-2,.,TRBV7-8,CASSFTGGLDGYTF,TGTGCCAGCAGCTTCACAGGGGGCTTGGATGGCTACACCTTC
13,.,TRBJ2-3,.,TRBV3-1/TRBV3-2,CASSQVFRQGLYF,TGTGCCAGCAGCCAAGTATTCCGGCAGGGTCTGTATTTT
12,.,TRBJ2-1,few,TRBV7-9,CASMRGGNEQFF,TGTGCCAGCATGCGGGGAGGCAATGAGCAGTTCTTC
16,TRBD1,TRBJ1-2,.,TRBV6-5,CASSFLAAGQIYGYTF,TGTGCCAGCAGTTTCCTTGCTGCGGGACAGATCTATGGCTACACCTTC
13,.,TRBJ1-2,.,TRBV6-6,CASSSGGNYGYTF,TGTGCCAGCAGTTCGGGGGGTAACTATGGCTACACCTTC
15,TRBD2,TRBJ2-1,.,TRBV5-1,CASSLGPSGYNEQFF,TGCGCCAGCAGCTTGGGTCCTAGCGGGTACAATGAGCAGTTCTTC
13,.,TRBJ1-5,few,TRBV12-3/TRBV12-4,CASSPQGNQPQHF,TGTGCCAGCAGTCCCCAGGGCAATCAGCCCCAGCATTTT